This T cell receptor beta chain was identified in a study of blood T cell repertoires in COVID-19. As for the study in general: Samples came from the United States, Italy and Spain, spanning acute and convalescent COVID-19.

Using immunoSEQ multiplex PCR, the repertoire was profiled, and TCRdb retains in-frame clones only, with some absent. The table lists roughly 300,000 clones, about nine tenths of them singletons. The V gene's germline CDR1 is MGHRA and CDR2 YSYEKL. Between the trimmed V and J ends, which lost 6 bases and 2 bases, there was a span of 4 bases. The length of the CDR3 is 11 residues. This clone was detected once. This sequence was found in a woman aged 18-29 years who had recovered from COVID-19. This chain links TRBV4-1 with TRBJ1-1, with no clear D. The sequenced material came from PBMCs or T cells enriched from blood (not recorded which). CDR3: CASSLNTEAFF. In DNA, the CDR3 is TGCGCCAGCAGTCTCAACACTGAAGCTTTCTTT.